The 32 T cell receptor beta chains in this list originate from one sample, sequenced in a study of CD8+CD57+ T cells in acquired aplastic anemia. Genomic DNA was employed as the template in profiling TCR beta VDJ and CDR3. TCRdb re-called the reads with MiXCR, one entry per CDR3 protein. This sample has more than 150,000 distinct CDR3 sequences, with over 60% found just once. Sample: sorted CD4+, CD8+, or CD8+CD57+ T cells (not recorded which) from PBMCs. The origin of the receptors is a human donor with severe aplastic anemia or a healthy control (not recorded which).

V and J are TRBV6-2 or TRBV6-3 and TRBJ1-5; no reliable D call. The CDR3 has 12 amino acids. Germline lookup yields CDR1 MNHEY and CDR2 SVGEGT. V lost 6 bases and J lost 6, with 9 bases in between. CDR3 nucleotides: TGTGCCAGCAGGGCCAACGCTCAGCCCCAGCATTTT. It specifies CASRANAQPQHF.

The rearrangement joins TRBV6-1 to TRBJ1-4, with 10 bases lining up with TRBD1. With V trimmed by 5 bases and J by 12 bases, 18 bases remained unmatched. Germline-derived CDR1 and CDR2 are MNHNS and SASEGT. The CDR3 covers 17 residues. This CDR3 reads CASSYAGQGSLGEELFF. In DNA, the CDR3 is TGTGCCAGCAGTTACGCGGGACAGGGGTCCCTAGGTGAGGAACTGTTTTTT.

The chain links TRBV25-1 to TRBJ1-3; no clear D gene. Germline lookup yields CDR1 MGHDK and CDR2 SYGVNS. The CDR3 is made up of 14 amino acids. Trimming left V 4 bases short and J 2 bases short, with 9 bases between. The CDR3 DNA reads TGTGCCAGCAGTGGAACGGGGACTGGAAACACCATATATTTT. Translating gives CASSGTGTGNTIYF. Together with reference TRBV25-1 and TRBJ1-3, the CDR3 gives the full variable domain: EADIYQTPRYLVIGTGKKITLECSQTMGHDKMYWYQQDPGMELHLIHYSYGVNSTEKGDLSSESTVSRIRTEHFPLTLESARPSHTSQYLCASSGTGTGNTIYFGEGSWLTVV.

The chain links TRBV6-1 to TRBJ1-1; D remains unclear. This CDR3 region has 17 residues. From germline, CDR1 is MNHNS and CDR2 SASEGT. Trimming pared 2 bases from V and 3 bases from J, leaving 19 bases between. DNA of the CDR3: TGTGCCAGCAGTGAACAAGGGATCGCGCTGGTGGACACTGAAGCTTTCTTT. Protein sequence: CASSEQGIALVDTEAFF.

There are many counts of this clonotype. The chain combines TRBV3-1 with TRBJ2-7; no reliable D call. With 4 bases removed from V and 1 base from J, the gap between germline ends came to 11 bases. The CDR3 loop spans 14 amino acids. CDR1 is LGHDT, CDR2 YNNKEL, per germline (reference sequence). This CDR3 is CASSPSTGSYEQYF. Written as DNA, the CDR3 is TGTGCCAGCAGCCCCTCGACGGGTTCCTACGAGCAGTACTTC.

This clonotype was observed a handful of times. The chain recombines TRBV29-1 with TRBJ2-7; D assignment may be TRBD1 or TRBD2 (6 bases each). This CDR3 is built from 12 residues. Looked up from germline, CDR1 is SQVTM and CDR2 is ANQGSEA. Between the trimmed V and J ends, which lost 4 bases and 8 bases, there was a span of 15 bases. CDR3 DNA sequence: TGCAGCGTTGGGCGGGACACCGTTCAGCAGTACTTC. Translated: CSVGRDTVQQYF.

The V call is TRBV29-1, the J call TRBJ2-1, with 11 nucleotides matching TRBD2. In germline, CDR1 is SQVTM, CDR2 ANQGSEA. This CDR3 contains 15 residues. V was pared by 5 bases and J by 7 bases, with 10 bases of the junction left unmatched. As DNA, the CDR3 is TGCAGCGTTTCAGGGCAACTAGCGGGAGCAAATGAGCAGTTCTTC. The encoded protein is CSVSGQLAGANEQFF.

This clonotype was counted between two and nine times. V gene TRBV25-1 combines with J gene TRBJ2-1, with TRBD1 matching 8 bases. Germline loops: CDR1 MGHDK, CDR2 SYGVNS. V trimming: 2 bases; J trimming: 8 bases; junction bases outside the gene matches: 14. The CDR3 covers 17 residues. CDR3 loop: CASSEDRDRSFWDEQFF. The DNA of the CDR3 is TGTGCCAGCAGTGAAGACCGGGACAGGTCCTTTTGGGATGAGCAGTTCTTC.

In its sample, this clonotype was seen many times. This chain links TRBV19 with TRBJ2-1; 8 bases agree with TRBD1. The CDR3 contains 15 residues. The junction had 5 bases not matched to a gene; V was cut back by 2 bases and J by 5 bases. CDR1 and CDR2 (germline): LNHDA, SQIVND (reference sequence). The CDR3 DNA sequence: TGTGCCAGTAGTATATTCGTGACAGGGGACAATGAGCAGTTCTTC. Translation gives CASSIFVTGDNEQFF.

This clonotype was seen a handful of times. The V gene is TRBV20-1, the J gene TRBJ1-6; TRBD1 matches at 7 bases. This CDR3 is 16 amino acids long. V was clipped by 0 bases and J by 1 base; unmatched bases: 3. The germline V gene has CDR1 DFQATT and CDR2 SNEGSKA (reference sequence). CDR3 loop: CSARDPGGSYNSPLHF. DNA for the CDR3: TGCAGTGCTAGAGATCCAGGGGGGTCCTATAATTCACCCCTCCACTTT.

The chain joins TRBV20-1 to TRBJ2-1, with 8 bases lining up with TRBD2. The CDR3 is made up of 13 amino acids. V shed 7 bases and J 10 bases; nucleotides not matched to a gene: 12. Germline CDR1 is DFQATT and CDR2 is SNEGSKA (reference sequence). The CDR3 DNA reads as TGCAGTGTCGAAGAGGTAGCGGGATGGGAGCAGTTCTTC. Amino acids: CSVEEVAGWEQFF.

This clonotype was found a few times. At one end, the junction sequence differs from germline, possibly due to a read error. The chain recombines TRBV7-3 with TRBJ2-5; 8 nucleotides align to TRBD2. Germline V lookup: CDR1 SGHTA, CDR2 FQGTGA. The CDR3 length is 15 residues. The CDR3 DNA sequence: TGTGCCAGCACCCTATCGAGTCTAGCGGGTGAGACCCAGTACTTT. Residues: CASTLSSLAGETQYF.

The J gene is TRBJ2-3, the V gene TRBV2, with no clear D. CDR3 length: 12 amino acids. Trimming cost V 7 bases and J 9 bases, with 14 bases left between them. Germline lookup yields CDR1 SNHLY and CDR2 FYNNEI. Here the CDR3 DNA reads TGTGCCAGCACGCTACTCGTAGGGACGCAGTATTTT. Translated, it gives CASTLLVGTQYF.

The chain carries TRBV20-1 and TRBJ2-7; D is unresolved. The CDR3 has 11 residues. Germline-derived CDR1 and CDR2 are DFQATT and SNEGSKA (reference sequence). Trimming left V 6 bases short and J 3 bases short, with 9 bases between. DNA of the CDR3: TGCAGTGCCCCGGACGACTACGAGCAGTACTTC. This gives the protein CSAPDDYEQYF.

This chain joins TRBV9 and TRBJ2-5; 9 bases are shared with TRBD2. V shed 4 bases, J shed 4 bases, and the junction held 11 bases outside the gene matches. The length of the CDR3 is 16 residues. The germline gives CDR1 SGDLS, CDR2 YYNGEE. CDR3 in DNA: TGTGCCAGCAGCCCCCGGGTAGCGGGGGAAGCAGAGACCCAGTACTTC. Amino acids: CASSPRVAGEAETQYF.

This chain's CDR3 is CASSPKGGGYSPLHF. The CDR3 DNA sequence: TGTGCCAGCAGTCCGAAAGGGGGGGGCTATTCACCCCTCCACTTT. The rearrangement joins TRBV12-3 or TRBV12-4 to TRBJ1-6, with a possible D match to TRBD1 (6 bases). This CDR3 spans 15 amino acids. Trimming cost V 5 bases and J 8 bases, with 16 bases left between them.

This chain joins TRBV20-1 and TRBJ1-1; tentatively, D is TRBD1 (5 bases). The CDR3 has 12 residues. Trimming shortened V by 1 base and J by 7 bases, and 10 bases separated the two germline ends. The germline V gene encodes CDR1 DFQATT and CDR2 SNEGSKA (reference sequence). The CDR3 bases are TGCAGTGCTAGAGGACAGTCGGGTGAAGCTTTCTTT. It yields the protein CSARGQSGEAFF.

This clonotype showed up many times. The gene calls are TRBV6-5 and TRBJ2-1; 15 positions match TRBD2. The V and J ends lost 0 bases and 8 bases, in that order; junction bases with no gene match: 2. CDR3 length: 16 amino acids. Looked up from germline, CDR1 is MNHEY and CDR2 is SVGAGI. As DNA, the CDR3 is TGTGCCAGCAGTTACTCGGGGACTAGCGGGGGGCATGAGCAGTTCTTC. This encodes CASSYSGTSGGHEQFF.

The V call is TRBV15, the J call TRBJ2-1, with TRBD1 identical over 9 bases. The V and J ends lost 5 bases and 6 bases, in that order; junction bases with no gene match: 5. Germline assignment: CDR1 LNHNV and CDR2 YYDKDF (reference sequence). The CDR3 spans 14 residues. Written as DNA, the CDR3 is TGTGCCACCAGCCCCGGGACAGGGAGCAATGAGCAGTTCTTC. Its translation: CATSPGTGSNEQFF.

This clonotype was observed at least ten times. The chain recombines TRBV3-1 with TRBJ2-5; D not certain. Per the germline V gene, CDR1 is LGHDT and CDR2 is YNNKEL (reference sequence). With 5 bases removed from V and 1 base from J, the gap between germline ends came to 11 bases. The CDR3 is made up of 14 amino acids. CDR3 loop: CASSLPHFQETQYF. In DNA, the CDR3 is TGTGCCAGCAGCTTGCCCCACTTCCAAGAGACCCAGTACTTC.

This clonotype has only a few counts. The CDR3 DNA sequence: TGTGCCAGCAGCCCACAACAGGGGAACTACGAGCAGTACTTC. It specifies CASSPQQGNYEQYF. The genes are TRBV7-6 and TRBJ2-7; 7 positions match TRBD1. CDR1 SGHVS and CDR2 FNYEAQ come from the germline V gene. V lost 5 bases, J lost 3 bases, and 7 bases stayed unmatched. The CDR3 runs to 14 residues. Full variable domain (outside the CDR3, taken from reference TRBV7-6 and TRBJ2-7): GAGVSQSPRYKVTKRGQDVALRCDPISGHVSLYWYRQALGQGPEFLTYFNYEAQQDKSGLPNDRFSAERPEGSISTLTIQRTEQRDSAMYRCASSPQQGNYEQYFGPGTRLTVT.

J is TRBJ1-5 and V is TRBV7-9, with D uncertain. CDR1 and CDR2 (germline): SEHNR, FQNEAQ (reference sequence). V lost 1 base, J lost 5 bases, and 6 bases lay in between. This CDR3 spans 13 amino acids. The CDR3: CASSLGRDQPQHF. DNA for the CDR3: TGTGCCAGCAGCTTAGGTCGGGATCAGCCCCAGCATTTT.

The V and J genes are TRBV4-1 and TRBJ1-4; a weak D match, TRBD1 (6 bases). CDR1 is MGHRA, CDR2 YSYEKL, per germline. V was cut by 8 bases and J by 4 bases, with 17 bases left in between. The length of the CDR3 is 15 residues. The CDR3 reads CASVPGAGSNEKLFF. CDR3 bases: TGCGCCAGCGTCCCGGGGGCAGGTAGTAATGAAAAACTGTTTTTT.

This clonotype was detected a few times. The chain employs TRBV28 and TRBJ2-3; 11 nucleotides align to TRBD2. Germline CDR1 and CDR2: MDHEN and SYDVKM. CDR3 length: 15 residues. Losses at the gene ends were 10 bases for V and 5 bases for J; bases not matched to a gene: 11. The CDR3 is CATALAGGAGDTQYF. In DNA form, the CDR3 reads TGTGCCACCGCTCTAGCGGGGGGCGCGGGAGATACGCAGTATTTT.

This chain uses TRBV24-1 with TRBJ2-1; no reliable D call. V shed 9 bases and J shed 7 bases, with 9 bases lying between them. Germline values: CDR1 KGHDR, CDR2 SFDVKD. This CDR3 spans 11 amino acids. The CDR3 bases are TGTGCCACCGCCTTCGGGAATGAGCAGTTCTTC. Amino acids: CATAFGNEQFF.

The chain is built from TRBV29-1 and TRBJ2-5; 8 bases map to TRBD1. This CDR3 has 14 residues. CDR1 and CDR2 (germline): SQVTM, ANQGSEA. Unmatched junction bases numbered 6, after V lost 4 bases and J lost 2 bases. The CDR3 DNA reads as TGCAGCGTTGGGGACAGGCGAGGTCAAGAGACCCAGTACTTC. It is translated as CSVGDRRGQETQYF.

This clonotype was recorded at least ten times. The genes are TRBV19 and TRBJ1-1; possible D gene TRBD1, 5 bases. Trimming left V 8 bases short and J 7 bases short, with 17 bases between. Germline V CDR1 and CDR2: LNHDA, SQIVND (reference sequence). The CDR3 extends over 13 amino acids. In DNA, the CDR3 is TGTGCCAGTCAACCAGGGTGGGCTGGTGAAGCTTTCTTT. Translating it yields CASQPGWAGEAFF.

The CDR3 region is CAISERAGVLTDTQYF. CDR3 DNA: TGTGCCATCAGTGAAAGGGCAGGGGTTTTGACAGATACGCAGTATTTT. The J gene is TRBJ2-3, the V gene TRBV10-3, with D possibly TRBD1 on 6 matching bases. The germline V and J ends were trimmed by 3 bases and 3 bases, with 16 bases remaining between them. The CDR3 has 16 amino acids. The germline gives CDR1 ENHRY, CDR2 SYGVKD.

The chain carries TRBV20-1 and TRBJ1-2; TRBD1 is a possible D gene (6 bases). Looked up from germline, CDR1 is DFQATT and CDR2 is SNEGSKA (reference sequence). V lost 0 bases to trimming and J lost 3 bases, with 14 bases between them. This CDR3 spans 15 amino acids. The CDR3 coding sequence is TGCAGTGCTAGAGACCAGGGGCCGACTGACTATGGCTACACCTTC. It translates to CSARDQGPTDYGYTF.

This chain joins TRBV9 and TRBJ2-6; 8 nucleotides line up with TRBD1. The ends lost 1 base at V and 3 bases at J; junction bases unmatched: 3. The CDR3 contains 16 residues. The V gene's germline CDR1 is SGDLS and CDR2 YYNGEE. The CDR3 DNA reads TGTGCCAGCAGCGTAAGGACAGGGTTTGGGGCCAACGTCCTGACTTTC. This translates into CASSVRTGFGANVLTF.

J is TRBJ2-1 and V is TRBV7-3, with 11 positions matching TRBD1. Per germline, CDR1 SGHTA and CDR2 FQGTGA. The junction had 6 bases not matched to a gene; V was cut back by 5 bases and J by 6 bases. This CDR3 is built from 15 residues. CDR3 region: CASSQGQGASNEQFF. The CDR3 coding sequence is TGTGCCAGCAGCCAAGGACAGGGGGCAAGCAATGAGCAGTTCTTC.

V is TRBV2 and J is TRBJ1-5; 7 bases fit TRBD1. The V gene's germline CDR1 is SNHLY and CDR2 FYNNEI. The CDR3 totals 14 residues. With V trimmed by 4 bases and J by 3 bases, 3 bases remained unmatched. DNA for the CDR3: TGTGCCAGCAGTGCAGGGGGATTCAATCAGCCCCAGCATTTT. This codes for CASSAGGFNQPQHF.